This passage covers 2 T cell receptor beta chains from one sample sequenced in a study of Ad26.COV2.S vaccination and SARS-CoV-2 variants. This sample's treatment: 19 received Ad26.COV2.S at low or high dose, single or two shots; 5 received placebo; per-sample allocation not given. The study sampled participants on day 63 after the first vaccine or placebo injection. The assay was immunoSEQ multiplex PCR, and TCRdb's table has in-frame clones only and misses some. Of around 400,000 clones in the sample, roughly 85% are singletons; the top ten hold approximately 7.8%. The sequences come from peripheral blood, collected in a trial of Ad26.COV2.S vaccine versus placebo. Receptors were obtained from a person between 18 and 65 years old who received the Ad26.COV2.S COVID-19 vaccine or a placebo.

This chain joins TRBV5-1 and TRBJ1-2, with 7 positions matching TRBD1. This CDR3 is 15 amino acids long. The ends lost 2 bases at V and 0 bases at J; junction bases unmatched: 4. Germline V CDR1 and CDR2: SGHRS, YFSETQ. This CDR3 reads CASSLMTGSNYGYTF. For the CDR3, the DNA is TGCGCCAGCAGCTTAATGACAGGGTCTAACTATGGCTACACCTTC.

The CDR3: CASSLGTSGSSYNEQFF. CDR3 DNA: TGCGCCAGCAGCTTGGGGACTAGCGGGAGCTCCTACAATGAGCAGTTCTTC. V and J are TRBV5-1 and TRBJ2-1, with TRBD2 matching 13 bases. From germline, CDR1 is SGHRS and CDR2 YFSETQ. The length of the CDR3 is 17 residues. The trim removed 0 bases at V and 0 bases at J, leaving 0 bases unmatched.